This TCR beta chain was retrieved from a study of OX40 agonist ivuxolimab in advanced cancers. Exclusion applied to patients with autoimmune disease history or systemic immunosuppression. Here immunoSEQ multiplex PCR was the method, and the copy in TCRdb shows in-frame clones only, minus some. The sample contains about 58,000 clones, approximately 80% of which appear only once. To note about this clone: What it binds is not known.

There are 15 residues in the CDR3. The germline CDR1 and CDR2 sequences are SGHTA and FQGNSA. V shed 4 bases, J shed 2 bases, and the junction held 2 bases outside the gene matches. Broader study findings: The expanded peripheral T cells' antigen specificity was not determined. Both CD4+ and CD8+ T cell populations in blood had undergone clonal expansion by week 6 at 0.1 to 3.0 mg/kg.

The chain combines TRBV7-2 with TRBJ1-3; 10 nucleotides align to TRBD1. The sequencing here drew on CD4+ or CD8+ T cells sorted from blood, taken in a trial of the OX40 agonist ivuxolimab. This sequence was found in an adult with an advanced solid tumor such as melanoma, head and neck, liver or kidney cancer. The CDR3 DNA reads TGTGCCAGCAGCTCCGGACAGGGGGCTGGAAACACCATATATTTT. It is translated as CASSSGQGAGNTIYF.